This T cell receptor (beta chain) was observed in a study of blood T cell repertoires in COVID-19. Study-level information: Donors in the United States, Italy and Spain gave samples during acute or convalescent COVID-19.

V was pared by 3 bases and J by 5 bases, with 7 bases of the junction left unmatched. The germline V gene has CDR1 MDHEN and CDR2 SYDVKM. The CDR3 spans 16 residues. Assay used: immunoSEQ multiplex PCR; TCRdb lists only in-frame clones, some missing. The table has some 300,000 clones, nearly 90% seen once. In Seattle, patients joined the study during active infection and were tracked longitudinally. The V gene is TRBV28, the J gene TRBJ1-2, with 12 nucleotides matching TRBD1. This receptor was obtained from a woman under 40 with COVID-19, enrolled during active disease. Source material: peripheral blood. The CDR3 loop reads CASSLYEGQGAYGYTF. CDR3 coding DNA: TGTGCCAGCAGTTTGTACGAGGGACAGGGGGCGTATGGCTACACCTTC.